This T cell receptor beta chain was observed in a study of T cell responses to AZD1222 COVID-19 vaccine. Study conclusions and caveats: Females outnumbered males among donors, who were mostly white British; clonal diversity was possibly underestimated. The study found vaccine-associated CD4 TCRs spanning spike, dominant at 160-218 and 743-854. After two AZD1222 doses, spike-specific TCR breadth and depth rose versus day 0.

With regard to this clone: Antigen specificity is unknown.

The method was immunoSEQ multiplex PCR; TCRdb's version includes in-frame clones alone and lacks a portion of them. The sample has 150,000 to 200,000 clones, roughly nine tenths seen once; the top ten hold under 2%. Trimming stripped 1 base from V and 4 bases from J, with 13 bases between. The CDR3 has 15 amino acids. Germline V lookup: CDR1 LNHDA, CDR2 SQIVND (reference sequence). The sequencing here drew on peripheral blood, taken on day 0 of AZD1222 vaccination. The source of this sequence is an adult in good health. The chain employs TRBV19 and TRBJ1-1, with D uncertain. As DNA, the CDR3 is TGTGCCAGTAGTATAGGAGACCGACGTAGCACTGAAGCTTTCTTT. Amino acids: CASSIGDRRSTEAFF.